This TCR beta chain was profiled in a study of long-term antiretroviral therapy in people with HIV. Overall study results and limits: Post-ART, diversity grew, though it stayed under transplant donor control levels. In the period from about 2003 to 2017, blood was collected, possibly under older ART regimens. Clonal expansions arising prior to ART prevailed in the repertoire at every time point.

CDR1 is SNHLY and CDR2 is FYNNEI in the germline V gene. The CDR3 totals 16 residues. V shed 1 base and J shed 3 bases, with 12 bases lying between them. At the survey level, the v3.0 immunoSEQ assay was run. Measured with immunoSEQ multiplex PCR; TCRdb has only the in-frame clones, and not every one. This sample yields about 20,000 clones, of which more than 65% are seen a single time; around 10% belongs to the top ten. On this clone: Its antigen is unknown.

Specimens held roughly 1-11 million cryopreserved PBMC prior to DNA extraction. The material sequenced was unsorted PBMCs, taken 2.4 years after starting antiretroviral therapy. This TCR came from a man aged 40-49 years with HIV. This chain connects TRBV2 to TRBJ2-2; no firm D call. The CDR3 DNA is TGTGCCAGCAGTGAAGGAACGGGCTGGGACACCGGGGAGCTGTTTTTT. It specifies CASSEGTGWDTGELFF. Variable domain in full (rest from reference TRBV2 and TRBJ2-2): EPEVTQTPSHQVTQMGQEVILRCVPISNHLYFYWYRQILGQKVEFLVSFYNNEISEKSEIFDDQFSVERPDGSNFTLKIRSTKLEDSAMYFCASSEGTGWDTGELFFGEGSRLTVL.